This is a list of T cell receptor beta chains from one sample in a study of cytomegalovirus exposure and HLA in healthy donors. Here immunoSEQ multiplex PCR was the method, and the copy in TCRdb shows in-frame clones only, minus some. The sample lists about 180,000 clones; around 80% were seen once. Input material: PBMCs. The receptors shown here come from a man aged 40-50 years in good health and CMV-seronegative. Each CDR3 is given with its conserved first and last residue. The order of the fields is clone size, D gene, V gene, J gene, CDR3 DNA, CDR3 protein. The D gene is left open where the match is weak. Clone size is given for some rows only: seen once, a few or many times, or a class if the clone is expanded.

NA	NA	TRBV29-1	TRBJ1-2	TGCAGCGTCGCCCGGGGACAAGGGCTTAACTATGGCTACACCTTC	CSVARGQGLNYGYTF
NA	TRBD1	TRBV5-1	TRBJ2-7	TGCGCCAGCAGCTTGGGGACAGGGGGCGACGAGCAGTACTTC	CASSLGTGGDEQYF
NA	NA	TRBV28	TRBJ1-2	TGTGCCAGCCTAACAACAGGGACTACGCGCTACACCTTC	CASLTTGTTRYTF
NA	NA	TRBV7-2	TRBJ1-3	TGTGCCAGCAGCTTAGAAGAGGCGTCTGGAAACACCATATATTTT	CASSLEEASGNTIYF
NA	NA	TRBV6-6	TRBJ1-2	TGTGCCAGCAGTTACTTGGACAAGAACTATGGCTACACCTTC	CASSYLDKNYGYTF
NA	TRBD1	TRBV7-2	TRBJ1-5	TGTGCCAGCAGCTTACCCGGGACAGGGGGCTGGCAGCCCCAGCATTTT	CASSLPGTGGWQPQHF
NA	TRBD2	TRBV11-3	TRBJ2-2	TGTGCCAGTAGCTTAGCGGGTCCGAACACCGGGGAGCTGTTTTTT	CASSLAGPNTGELFF
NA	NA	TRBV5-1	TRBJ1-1	TGCGCCAGCAGCAGGGACATTAACACTGAAGCTTTCTTT	CASSRDINTEAFF
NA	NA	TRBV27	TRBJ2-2	TGTGCCAGCAGTATAACCGGGACGCGGGATCGAGGGGAGCTGTTTTTT	CASSITGTRDRGELFF
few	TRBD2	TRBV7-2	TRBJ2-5	TGTGCCAGCAGCTTAGAGCGGGGGCAATTCCAAGAGACCCAGTACTTC	CASSLERGQFQETQYF
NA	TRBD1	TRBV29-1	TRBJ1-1	TGCAGCGTTGGGCGGACAGGAAACACTGAAGCTTTCTTT	CSVGRTGNTEAFF
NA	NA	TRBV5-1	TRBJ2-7	TGCGCCAGCAGTCAGACAGAAGCAGAATACGAGCAGTACTTC	CASSQTEAEYEQYF
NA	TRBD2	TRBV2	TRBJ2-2	TGTGCCAGCAGGGTCCTGGGGGCGGGAGGCGGCACCGGGGAGCTGTTTTTT	CASRVLGAGGGTGELFF
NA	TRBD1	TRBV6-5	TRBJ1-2	TGTGCCAGCAGCCGAGGACAGGGGAGAGGCTACACCTTC	CASSRGQGRGYTF
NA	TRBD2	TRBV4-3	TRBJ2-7	TGCGCCAGCAGCCCGGGGACTAACTCTTACGAGCAGTACTTC	CASSPGTNSYEQYF
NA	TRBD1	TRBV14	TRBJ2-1	TGTGCCAGCAGTACAGGGGCGAGGAATGAGCAGTTCTTC	CASSTGARNEQFF
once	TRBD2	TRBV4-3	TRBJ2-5	TGCGCCAGCAGCCTGGGAGGGAGCGGGGGCCAGGAGACCCAGTACTTC	CASSLGGSGGQETQYF
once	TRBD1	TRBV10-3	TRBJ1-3	TGTGCCATCAGTGCGAATACAGGGGGCTCTGGAAACACCATATATTTT	CAISANTGGSGNTIYF
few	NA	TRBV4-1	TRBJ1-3	TGCGCCAGCAGCCAAGTTTTGTCCGGGGGCTCTGGAAACACCATATATTTT	CASSQVLSGGSGNTIYF
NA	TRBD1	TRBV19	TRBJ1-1	TGTGCCAGTAGTGTCCGCGGGACAGGGGGCTTCAGCGAAGCTTTCTTT	CASSVRGTGGFSEAFF
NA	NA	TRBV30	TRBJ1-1	TGTGCCTGTACGAGGAACATGAACACTGAAGCTTTCTTT	CACTRNMNTEAFF
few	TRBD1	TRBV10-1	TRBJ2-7	TGCGCCAGCAGTACGGGACAGGACCCTTTGGAGCAGTACTTC	CASSTGQDPLEQYF
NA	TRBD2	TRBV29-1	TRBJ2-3	TGCAGCGTCGGACTAGCGGGATCAGATACGCAGTATTTT	CSVGLAGSDTQYF
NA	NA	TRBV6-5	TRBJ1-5	TGTGCCAGCAGTTTTAGGGGTCACAATCAGCCCCAGCATTTT	CASSFRGHNQPQHF
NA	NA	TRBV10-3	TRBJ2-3	TGTGCCATCAGCGCTCTCGGGGCAGATACGCAGTATTTT	CAISALGADTQYF
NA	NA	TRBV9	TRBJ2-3	TGTGCCAGCAGCACCGGGCCTCGAGGGGGAGATACGCAGTATTTT	CASSTGPRGGDTQYF
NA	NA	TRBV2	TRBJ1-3	TGTGCCAGCAGTGAGGTGAGATCGAGCTCTGGAAACACCATATATTTT	CASSEVRSSSGNTIYF
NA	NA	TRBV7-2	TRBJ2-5	TGTGCCAGCAGCTTTTCCAAAGAGACCCAGTACTTC	CASSFSKETQYF
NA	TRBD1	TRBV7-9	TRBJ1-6	TGTGCCAGCGGGCAGCGACAGGGTAGAAATTCACCCCTCCACTTT	CASGQRQGRNSPLHF
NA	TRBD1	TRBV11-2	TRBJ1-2	TGTGCCAGCAGCTTGGGGGACAGGGACTACACCTTC	CASSLGDRDYTF
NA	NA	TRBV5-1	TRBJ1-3	TGCGCCAGCAGCCAGTACGACCGGAGCTCTGGAAACACCATATATTTT	CASSQYDRSSGNTIYF
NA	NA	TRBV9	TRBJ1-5	TGTGCCAGCAGCGTAGGACAAAATCAGCCCCAGCATTTT	CASSVGQNQPQHF
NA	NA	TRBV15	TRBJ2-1	TGTGCCACCAGCAGAGTGGGAACAGGGAAGAGTGAGCAGTTCTTC	CATSRVGTGKSEQFF